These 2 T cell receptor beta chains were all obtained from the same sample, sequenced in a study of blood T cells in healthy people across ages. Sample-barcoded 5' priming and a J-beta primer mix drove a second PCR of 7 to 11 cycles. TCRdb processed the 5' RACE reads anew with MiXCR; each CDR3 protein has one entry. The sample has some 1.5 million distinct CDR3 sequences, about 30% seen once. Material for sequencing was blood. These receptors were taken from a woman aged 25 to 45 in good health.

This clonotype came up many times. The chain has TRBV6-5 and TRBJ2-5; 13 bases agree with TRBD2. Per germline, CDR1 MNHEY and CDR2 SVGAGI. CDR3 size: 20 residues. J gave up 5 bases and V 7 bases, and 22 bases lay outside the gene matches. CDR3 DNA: TGTGCCAGCACCGACCGGACTAGCGGGAGATCGGTAATCTATCCGGAGACCCAGTACTTC. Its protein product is CASTDRTSGRSVIYPETQYF.

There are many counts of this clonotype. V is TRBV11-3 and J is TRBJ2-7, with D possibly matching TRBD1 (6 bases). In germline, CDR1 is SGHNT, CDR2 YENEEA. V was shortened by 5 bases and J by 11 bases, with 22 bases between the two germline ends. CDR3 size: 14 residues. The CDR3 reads CASSPGDPGLHKYF. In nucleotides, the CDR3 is TGTGCCAGCAGCCCAGGGGACCCAGGTTTACACAAGTACTTC.